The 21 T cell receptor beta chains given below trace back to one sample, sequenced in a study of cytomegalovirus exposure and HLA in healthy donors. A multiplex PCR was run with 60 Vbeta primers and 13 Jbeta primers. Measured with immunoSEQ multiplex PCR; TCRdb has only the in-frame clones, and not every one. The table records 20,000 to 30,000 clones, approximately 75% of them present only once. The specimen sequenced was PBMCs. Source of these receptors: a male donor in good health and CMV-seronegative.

The CDR3: CASSLAGQGRGETQYF. Here the CDR3 DNA reads TGTGCCAGCAGCTTGGCTGGACAGGGACGAGGGGAGACCCAGTACTTC. The chain links TRBV5-5 to TRBJ2-5, with 8 nucleotides matching TRBD1. The CDR3 is made up of 16 amino acids. In germline, CDR1 is SGHKS, CDR2 YYEKEE (reference sequence). J was trimmed by 5 bases and V by 0 bases; bases with no gene match: 9. The full variable domain, rest sourced from reference TRBV5-5 and TRBJ2-5, is DAGVTQSPTHLIKTRGQQVTLRCSPISGHKSVSWYQQVLGQGPQFIFQYYEKEERGRGNFPDRFSARQFPNYSSELNVNALLLGDSALYLCASSLAGQGRGETQYFGPGTRLLVL.

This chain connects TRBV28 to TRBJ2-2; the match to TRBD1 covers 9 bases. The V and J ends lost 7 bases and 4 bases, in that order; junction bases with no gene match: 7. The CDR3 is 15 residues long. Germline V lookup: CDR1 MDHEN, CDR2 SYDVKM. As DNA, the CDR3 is TGTGCCAGCATAACAGGGGGCGGAAGCACCGGGGAGCTGTTTTTT. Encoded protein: CASITGGGSTGELFF.

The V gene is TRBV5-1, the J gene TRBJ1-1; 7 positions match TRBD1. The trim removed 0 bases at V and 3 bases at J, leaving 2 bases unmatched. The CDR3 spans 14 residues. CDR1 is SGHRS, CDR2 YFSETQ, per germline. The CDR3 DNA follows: TGCGCCAGCAGCTTGGCCGACAGGGACACTGAAGCTTTCTTT. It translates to CASSLADRDTEAFF.

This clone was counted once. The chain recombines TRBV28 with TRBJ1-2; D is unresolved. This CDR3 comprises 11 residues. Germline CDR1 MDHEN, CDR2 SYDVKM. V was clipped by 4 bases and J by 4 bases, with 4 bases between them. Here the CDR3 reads CASSSGYGYTF. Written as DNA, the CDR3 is TGTGCCAGCAGTTCCGGCTATGGCTACACCTTC.

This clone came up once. The CDR3: CASSQEAVPYGYTF. CDR3 coding DNA: TGCGCCAGCAGCCAAGAGGCAGTTCCCTATGGCTACACCTTC. The chain links TRBV4-1 to TRBJ1-2; D is unclear. The CDR3 covers 14 residues. V lost 0 bases to trimming and J lost 4 bases, with 9 bases between them. CDR1 and CDR2 from the germline V gene are MGHRA and YSYEKL.

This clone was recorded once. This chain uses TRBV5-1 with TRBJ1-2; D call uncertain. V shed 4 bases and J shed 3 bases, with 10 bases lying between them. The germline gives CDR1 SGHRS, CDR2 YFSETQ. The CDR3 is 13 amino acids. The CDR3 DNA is TGCGCCAGCAGCCCCGACTTACACTATGGCTACACCTTC. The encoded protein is CASSPDLHYGYTF.

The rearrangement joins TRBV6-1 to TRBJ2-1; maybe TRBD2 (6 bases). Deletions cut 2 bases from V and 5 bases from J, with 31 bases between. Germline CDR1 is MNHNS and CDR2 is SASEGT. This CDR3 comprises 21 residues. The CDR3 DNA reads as TGTGCCAGCAGTGAATCTGGGACTGCGCAAAAGTGGGGGAGAGCTCACAATGAGCAGTTCTTC. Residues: CASSESGTAQKWGRAHNEQFF.

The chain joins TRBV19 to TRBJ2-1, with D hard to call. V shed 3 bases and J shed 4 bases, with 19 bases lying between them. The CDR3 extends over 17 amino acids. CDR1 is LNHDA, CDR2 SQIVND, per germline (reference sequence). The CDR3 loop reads CASSIPLAATRYNEQFF. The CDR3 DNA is TGTGCCAGTAGTATCCCGCTCGCGGCCACCCGGTACAATGAGCAGTTCTTC.

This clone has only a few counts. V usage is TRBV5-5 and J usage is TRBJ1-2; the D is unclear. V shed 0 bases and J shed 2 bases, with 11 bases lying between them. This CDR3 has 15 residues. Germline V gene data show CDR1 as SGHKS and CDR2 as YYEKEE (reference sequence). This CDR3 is CASSLGTPRNYGYTF. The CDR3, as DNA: TGTGCCAGCAGCTTGGGGACTCCCCGAAACTATGGCTACACCTTC.

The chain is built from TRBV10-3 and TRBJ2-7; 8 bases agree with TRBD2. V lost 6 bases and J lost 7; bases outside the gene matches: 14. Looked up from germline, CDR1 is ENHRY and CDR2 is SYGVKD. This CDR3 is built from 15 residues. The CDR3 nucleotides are TGTGCCATCAGGGGATTAGAGCGGGGGTTGGGGGAGCAGTACTTC. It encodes CAIRGLERGLGEQYF.

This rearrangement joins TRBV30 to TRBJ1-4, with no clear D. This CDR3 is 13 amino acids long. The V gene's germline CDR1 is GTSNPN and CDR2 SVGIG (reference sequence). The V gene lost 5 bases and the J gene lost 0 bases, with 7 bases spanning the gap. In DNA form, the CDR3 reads TGTGCCTGGGCCGGGGCAACTAATGAAAAACTGTTTTTT. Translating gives CAWAGATNEKLFF.

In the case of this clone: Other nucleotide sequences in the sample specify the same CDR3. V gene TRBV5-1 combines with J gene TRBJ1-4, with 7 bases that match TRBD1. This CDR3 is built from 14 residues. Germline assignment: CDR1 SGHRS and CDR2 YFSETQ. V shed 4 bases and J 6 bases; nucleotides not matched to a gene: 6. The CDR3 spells CASSRTGGDEKLFF. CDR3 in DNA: TGCGCCAGCAGCCGGACAGGAGGAGATGAAAAACTGTTTTTT.

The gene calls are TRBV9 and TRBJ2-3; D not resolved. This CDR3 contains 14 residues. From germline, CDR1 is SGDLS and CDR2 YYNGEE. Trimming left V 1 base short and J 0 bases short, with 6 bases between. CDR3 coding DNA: TGTGCCAGCAGCGTATTACAGAGCACAGATACGCAGTATTTT. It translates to CASSVLQSTDTQYF.

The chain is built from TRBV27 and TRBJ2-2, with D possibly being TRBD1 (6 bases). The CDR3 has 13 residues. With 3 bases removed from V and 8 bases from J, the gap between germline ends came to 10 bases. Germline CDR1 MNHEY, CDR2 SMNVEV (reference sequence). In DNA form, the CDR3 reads TGTGCCAGCAGTTTCGTACAGGGAGGGGAGCTGTTTTTT. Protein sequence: CASSFVQGGELFF.

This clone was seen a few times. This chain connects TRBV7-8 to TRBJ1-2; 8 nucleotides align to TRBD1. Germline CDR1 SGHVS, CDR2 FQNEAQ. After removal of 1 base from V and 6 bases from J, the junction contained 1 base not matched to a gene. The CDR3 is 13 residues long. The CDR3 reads CASSLGTGNGYTF. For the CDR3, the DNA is TGTGCCAGCAGCTTAGGGACAGGGAATGGCTACACCTTC.

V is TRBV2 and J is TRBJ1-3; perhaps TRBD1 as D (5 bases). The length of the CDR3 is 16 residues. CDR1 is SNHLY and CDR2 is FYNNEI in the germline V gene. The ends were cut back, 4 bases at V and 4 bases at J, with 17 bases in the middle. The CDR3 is CASSVQGIAAGNTIYF. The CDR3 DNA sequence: TGTGCCAGCAGTGTGCAGGGAATCGCGGCCGGAAACACCATATATTTT.

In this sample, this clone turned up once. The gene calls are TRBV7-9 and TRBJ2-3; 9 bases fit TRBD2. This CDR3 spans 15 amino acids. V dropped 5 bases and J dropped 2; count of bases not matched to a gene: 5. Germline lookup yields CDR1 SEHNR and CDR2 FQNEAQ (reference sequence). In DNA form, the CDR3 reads TGTGCCAGCAGCACGACTAGCGGACCCACAGATACGCAGTATTTT. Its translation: CASSTTSGPTDTQYF.

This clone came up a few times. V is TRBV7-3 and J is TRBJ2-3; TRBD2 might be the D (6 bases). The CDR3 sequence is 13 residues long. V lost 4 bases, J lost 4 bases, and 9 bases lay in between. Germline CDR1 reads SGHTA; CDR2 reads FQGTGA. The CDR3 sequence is CASSSRRADTQYF. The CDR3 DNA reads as TGTGCCAGCAGCTCGAGGAGGGCAGATACGCAGTATTTT. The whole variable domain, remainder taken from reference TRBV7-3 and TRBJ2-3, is GAGVSQTPSNKVTEKGKYVELRCDPISGHTALYWYRQSLGQGPEFLIYFQGTGAADDSGLPNDRFFAVRPEGSVSTLKIQRTERGDSAVYLCASSSRRADTQYFGPGTRLTVL.

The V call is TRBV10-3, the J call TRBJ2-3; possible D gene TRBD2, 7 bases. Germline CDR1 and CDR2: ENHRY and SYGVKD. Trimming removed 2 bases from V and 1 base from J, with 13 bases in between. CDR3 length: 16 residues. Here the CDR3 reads CAISENQGRGTDTQYF. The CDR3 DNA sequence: TGTGCCATCAGTGAGAATCAGGGGAGGGGCACAGATACGCAGTATTTT.

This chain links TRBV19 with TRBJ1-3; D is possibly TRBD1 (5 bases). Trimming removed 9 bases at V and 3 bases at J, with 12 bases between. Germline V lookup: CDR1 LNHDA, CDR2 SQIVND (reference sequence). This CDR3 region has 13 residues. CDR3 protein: CARSQVHGNTIYF. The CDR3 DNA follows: TGTGCCAGATCACAGGTGCATGGAAACACCATATATTTT.

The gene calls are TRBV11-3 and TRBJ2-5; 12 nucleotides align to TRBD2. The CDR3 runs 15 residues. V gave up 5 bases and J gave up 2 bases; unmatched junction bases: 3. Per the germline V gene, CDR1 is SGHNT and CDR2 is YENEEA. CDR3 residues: CASSRGLAGQETQYF. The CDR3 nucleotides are TGTGCCAGCAGCCGAGGACTAGCGGGACAAGAGACCCAGTACTTC.